The T cell receptor beta chain described here comes from a study of blood T cell repertoires in COVID-19 (TCRdb year 2020). For the wider study: Collaborator samples came from the United States, Italy and Spain and covered acute and convalescent phases of COVID-19. The samples were drawn from the first 160 participants of the ongoing ImmuneRACE study and from 950 to 1,500 subjects provided by 6 global collaborators. Where available, HLA class I and class II types were obtained from metadata supplied by the sample provider rather than from assay-based typing. Subjects who had been exposed to COVID-19, were actively infected with it, or had recovered from it provided the deeply sampled blood TCRbeta repertoires that made up the dataset. Nearly every sample came with metadata listing a de-identified subject ID, COVID-19 status, age in years and sex. The repertoires were released in a freely available public database meant as a resource for research on the immune response to SARS-CoV-2. The material from the prospective study consisted of cDNA or gDNA derived from T cells, B-cell-depleted T cells, or PBMCs. What the work shows at the level of the full study, not this receptor alone: The amount of clinical and demographic metadata varied by source and participant and was provided uncurated.

The CDR3 starts with the cysteine, ends with the phenylalanine, and has 14 residues. The kept DNA is CDR3 alone, 42 bases in frame from the first base. As encoded in the germline V gene, CDR1 is MDHEN while CDR2 is SYDVKM. Trimming costs V 2 bases and J 3 bases, and their ends lie 8 bases apart. TCRbeta CDR3 regions were amplified from genomic DNA by means of the immunoSEQ Assay, a bias-controlled multiplex PCR. The original pipeline was this. The number of nucleated cells in each sample was estimated by amplification of reference gene primers within the assay. To quantify the absolute abundance of each unique TCRbeta CDR3 rearrangement, sequence reads were collapsed and filtered. For each sample, productive Simpson clonality was calculated by taking the square root of Simpson's diversity index across productive rearrangements. Entries here come from immuneACCESS through TCRdb and include only in-frame sequences with V and J called. Some clones fail to appear in such tables; in the studies checked, an unresolved V gene covers under half of the shortfall, and the cause of the remainder is unknown. That table furnishes V, J and clone size, whereas the DNA furnished D and trimming. The sample table lists hundreds of thousands of clones, roughly 85% of them with a count of one. Around 1.9% of the sample lies in the top ten.

Comments on this clone: There is no known antigen for this receptor. The input lacks base qualities; no much larger clone sits a single base away.

Participants in the prospective study were enrolled through a virtual design, were aged roughly 18 to 100 years, and lived in about two dozen United States geographic areas. Cohort assignment in the prospective study relied on participant-reported clinical history from a screening survey and a study questionnaire. Exposed participants had been in contact with someone with a PCR-confirmed or clinician-diagnosed COVID-19 case within 2 weeks of study entry. In the prospective study, mobile phlebotomists collected whole blood, serum and a nasopharyngeal or oropharyngeal swab from each participant. Additional blood draws and questionnaires over an approximately two-month period could optionally be provided by prospective study participants. Before DNA extraction, blood samples from the prospective study were shipped at room temperature or frozen.

This receptor was taken from a woman in her twenties or thirties who had been exposed to COVID-19. The chain employs TRBV28 and TRBJ1-5; the D segment could be TRBD1, given 6 matching bases. The material sequenced was PBMCs or T cells enriched from blood (not recorded which). At the DNA level, the sequence is TGTGCCAGCAGTTTAGGGGGCGTCAATCAGCCCCAGCATTTT. This is translated as CASSLGGVNQPQHF.